The rows below give T cell receptor beta chains drawn from one sample of a study of blood T cell repertoires in COVID-19. The method was immunoSEQ multiplex PCR; TCRdb's version includes in-frame clones alone and lacks a portion of them. The sample has 60,000 to 90,000 clones, around nine tenths seen once. Sequenced sample: peripheral blood. These receptors originate from an elderly woman with acute or convalescent COVID-19. CDR3s include the opening cysteine and the closing phenylalanine or tryptophan. A D gene is named only where the DNA matches it firmly. Part of the rows lack a size; the others show once, few, many or a class for expanded clones.

>TRBV5-1|.|TRBJ2-1|.
CASSPVMGEFYNEQFF
TGCGCCAGCAGCCCAGTGATGGGAGAGTTCTACAATGAGCAGTTCTTC
>TRBV24-1|TRBD2|TRBJ2-1|.
CATSAGLAGGTYNEQFF
TGTGCCACCAGTGCTGGACTAGCTGGAGGGACCTACAATGAGCAGTTCTTC
>TRBV27|.|TRBJ2-1|.
CASGLMTVAKRASYNEQFF
TGTGCCAGCGGACTGATGACGGTCGCGAAGCGGGCCTCCTACAATGAGCAGTTCTTC
>TRBV23-1|.|TRBJ2-7|.
CASSRLSGISYEQYF
TGCGCCAGCAGTCGTCTTTCCGGGATCTCCTACGAGCAGTACTTC
>TRBV19|TRBD1|TRBJ1-2|.
CASSMRDSSYGYTF
TGTGCCAGTAGTATGAGGGACAGCTCCTATGGCTACACCTTC
>TRBV7-9|.|TRBJ1-4|.
CASSPPLGVTNEKLFF
TGTGCCAGCAGCCCACCGCTCGGGGTTACTAATGAAAAACTGTTTTTT
>TRBV28|TRBD2|TRBJ2-3|.
CASSLFAGGTDTQYF
TGTGCCAGCAGTTTATTTGCGGGAGGCACAGATACGCAGTATTTT
>TRBV4-1|.|TRBJ1-1|.
CASSPLRGNTEAFF
TGCGCCAGCAGCCCACTCAGGGGGAACACTGAAGCTTTCTTT
>TRBV9|TRBD1|TRBJ1-2|.
CASSVVWTGGGYTF
TGTGCCAGCAGCGTAGTCTGGACAGGGGGTGGCTACACCTTC
>TRBV7-2|TRBD2|TRBJ2-1|.
CASSHGLAGVNEQFF
TGTGCCAGCAGCCATGGACTAGCGGGCGTCAATGAGCAGTTCTTC
>TRBV18|.|TRBJ2-2|.
CASSPQTGELFF
TGTGCCAGCTCACCCCAAACCGGGGAGCTGTTTTTT
>TRBV10-3|.|TRBJ1-4|.
CAISESVEKLFF
TGTGCCATCAGTGAGTCCGTTGAAAAACTGTTTTTT
>TRBV10-3|.|TRBJ1-1|.
CATRQEGNTEAFF
TGTGCCACCCGACAGGAAGGAAACACTGAAGCTTTCTTT
>TRBV29-1|.|TRBJ1-4|.
CSVPPPRQEADEKLFF
TGCAGCGTCCCTCCCCCGAGGCAAGAAGCGGATGAAAAACTGTTTTTT
>TRBV5-1|TRBD2|TRBJ2-7|.
CASKPGLAGHYEQYF
TGCGCCAGCAAACCTGGACTAGCGGGTCATTACGAGCAGTACTTC
>TRBV5-1|.|TRBJ2-2|.
CASSLGQHTGELFF
TGCGCCAGCAGCTTGGGACAGCACACCGGGGAGCTGTTTTTT
>TRBV28|TRBD1|TRBJ2-3|.
CASSHDRGRTQYF
TGTGCCAGCAGTCACGACAGGGGGAGGACGCAGTATTTT
>TRBV12-3/TRBV12-4|.|TRBJ1-1|.
CASSLNTNTEAFF
TGTGCCAGCAGTTTAAACACGAACACTGAAGCTTTCTTT
>TRBV6-6|.|TRBJ1-1|.
CASSPGRGTEAFF
TGTGCCAGCAGTCCCGGAAGGGGGACTGAAGCTTTCTTT
>TRBV24-1|TRBD1|TRBJ1-5|.
CAVSGTGSHQPQHF
TGTGCCGTTTCCGGGACAGGGTCCCATCAGCCCCAGCATTTT
>TRBV5-1|.|TRBJ1-1|.
CASSLVRADTEAFF
TGCGCCAGCAGCTTGGTGAGGGCTGATACTGAAGCTTTCTTT
>TRBV28|TRBD1|TRBJ2-7|.
CASSPPGTGGYEQYF
TGTGCCAGCAGTCCACCCGGGACAGGGGGCTACGAGCAGTACTTC
>TRBV6-5|TRBD1|TRBJ2-7|.
CASSPSGTDPYEQYF
TGTGCCAGCAGTCCATCCGGGACAGACCCCTACGAGCAGTACTTC
>TRBV2|.|TRBJ1-2|once
CASRPGLKSGYTF
TGTGCCAGCAGACCTGGGCTAAAGTCTGGCTACACCTTC
>TRBV5-4|.|TRBJ2-1|.
CASSLEQSSYNEQFF
TGTGCCAGCAGCTTGGAACAGTCCTCCTACAATGAGCAGTTCTTC
>TRBV28|.|TRBJ1-5|.
CASRARGLRNQPQHF
TGTGCCAGCAGAGCCAGGGGTTTGCGCAATCAGCCCCAGCATTTT
>TRBV6-2/TRBV6-3|.|TRBJ2-3|once
CASSSGLAAGKNTQYF
TGTGCCAGCAGCTCAGGACTCGCGGCGGGGAAAAATACGCAGTATTTT
>TRBV11-1|.|TRBJ2-6|.
CASTNRATANVLTF
TGTGCCAGCACCAACAGGGCTACAGCCAACGTCCTGACTTTC
>TRBV4-1|.|TRBJ2-2|.
CASSQLGLSNTGELFF
TGCGCCAGCAGCCAACTAGGCCTATCCAACACCGGGGAGCTGTTTTTT
>TRBV27|.|TRBJ2-1|.
CASSHRQVSNEQFF
TGTGCCAGCAGTCATCGACAGGTCTCCAATGAGCAGTTCTTC
>TRBV4-1|TRBD1|TRBJ1-6|.
CASSLRLAGGNSPLHF
TGCGCCAGCAGCCTGCGGTTGGCAGGGGGCAATTCACCCCTCCACTTT
>TRBV4-2|TRBD2|TRBJ2-7|.
CASSPRAGDYEQYF
TGTGCCAGCAGCCCTAGGGCGGGGGACTACGAGCAGTACTTC
>TRBV5-4|TRBD2|TRBJ2-3|.
CASSLRREGDTQYF
TGTGCCAGCAGCTTGCGGCGGGAGGGAGATACGCAGTATTTT
>TRBV28|.|TRBJ2-5|.
CASSRETQYF
TGTGCCAGCAGTCGTGAGACCCAGTACTTC
>TRBV5-5|.|TRBJ1-2|few
CASSLLVEYLYGYTF
TGTGCCAGCAGCTTGCTAGTGGAATACCTCTATGGCTACACCTTC
>TRBV9|.|TRBJ1-1|.
CASSVGRRNTEAFF
TGTGCCAGCAGCGTAGGTCGGAGGAACACTGAAGCTTTCTTT
>TRBV7-9|.|TRBJ1-6|.
CASSLLGANSPLHF
TGTGCCAGCAGCTTACTAGGGGCAAATTCACCCCTCCACTTT
>TRBV21-1|.|TRBJ1-1|.
CASSKPSDSGDTEAFF
TGTGCCAGCAGCAAACCCAGTGACTCGGGGGACACTGAAGCTTTCTTT
>TRBV6-5|TRBD1|TRBJ2-5|.
CASKADRVQQETQYF
TGTGCCAGCAAAGCCGACAGGGTGCAGCAAGAGACCCAGTACTTC
>TRBV15|TRBD1|TRBJ2-1|.
CATSRDLSWDSWSNEQFF
TGTGCCACCAGCAGAGATTTAAGCTGGGACAGCTGGAGCAATGAGCAGTTCTTC
>TRBV19|.|TRBJ2-6|.
CASIPGARSAGANVLTF
TGTGCCAGTATCCCAGGGGCGCGTTCAGCTGGGGCCAACGTCCTGACTTTC
>TRBV3-1/TRBV3-2|.|TRBJ1-2|.
CASSPRGNYGYTF
TGTGCCAGCAGCCCCAGGGGTAACTATGGCTACACCTTC
>TRBV4-1|TRBD2|TRBJ2-3|.
CASSRPAGGPRLRDTQYF
TGCGCCAGCAGCCGGCCAGCGGGGGGGCCGAGGCTCAGAGATACGCAGTATTTT
>TRBV19|.|TRBJ2-7|.
CASSSPGVEQYF
TGTGCCAGTAGCTCACCAGGGGTCGAGCAGTACTTC
>TRBV6-2/TRBV6-3|TRBD1|TRBJ2-3|.
CASSYWTGGDTQYF
TGTGCCAGCAGTTACTGGACAGGGGGAGATACGCAGTATTTT
>TRBV9|.|TRBJ1-1|.
CASSVGGGFTNTEAFF
TGTGCCAGCAGCGTAGGGGGAGGGTTTACGAACACTGAAGCTTTCTTT
>TRBV7-2|TRBD2|TRBJ2-1|.
CASSLAPWDSGGAVYNEQFF
TGTGCCAGCAGCTTAGCTCCTTGGGATAGCGGGGGGGCAGTCTACAATGAGCAGTTCTTC
>TRBV18|.|TRBJ2-2|once
CASSPIREDGELFF
TGTGCCAGCTCACCCATCAGGGAAGACGGGGAGCTGTTTTTT
>TRBV9|.|TRBJ2-3|.
CASSATGLRTDTQYF
TGTGCCAGCAGCGCAACAGGGTTAAGAACAGATACGCAGTATTTT